The T cell receptor beta chain described here comes from a study of cytomegalovirus exposure and HLA in healthy donors. CDR3 length: 13 amino acids. The V end lost 3 bases, the J end lost 8 bases, and 13 bases lay between the germline ends. Germline lookup yields CDR1 KGHSH and CDR2 LQKENI. Findings of the study overall: Presence/absence comparisons presumed near-even sequencing depth among donors.

Remarks on this clone: Its target is unknown.

Vbeta (60) and Jbeta (13) primers were used in the PCR. Profiled with immunoSEQ multiplex PCR; TCRdb holds only in-frame clones, not every one. The sample includes around 220,000 clones, 70% to 80% of them seen just once. The material sequenced was PBMCs. V gene TRBV18 combines with J gene TRBJ1-2; D is unresolved. The receptor was derived from a man aged 35 to 55 in good health and CMV-seronegative. CDR3 sequence (DNA): TGTGCCAGCTCACCGCGGCGGGAGGAAGGCTACACCTTC. Translated, it gives CASSPRREEGYTF. Together with reference TRBV18 and TRBJ1-2, the CDR3 gives the full variable domain: NAGVMQNPRHLVRRRGQEARLRCSPMKGHSHVYWYRQLPEEGLKFMVYLQKENIIDESGMPKERFSAEFPKEGPSILRIQQVVRGDSAAYFCASSPRREEGYTFGSGTRLTVV.